This T cell receptor beta chain appears in the sequencing data of a study of blood T cell repertoires in COVID-19. Across the study: Whether acute or convalescent, the COVID-19 samples came from the United States, Italy and Spain. Nucleic acid was either cDNA or gDNA, and it came from T cells, B-cell-depleted T cells, or PBMCs.

As handled by the study authors: The assay estimated nucleated cells by amplifying reference gene primers. Assay: immunoSEQ multiplex PCR; the TCRdb copy retains only in-frame clones and omits some. That table furnishes V, J and clone size, whereas the DNA furnished D and trimming. The repertoire holds 250,000 to 350,000 clones, roughly 87% seen once, with about 2% in the top ten. CDR3 length: 14 amino acids. CDR1 and CDR2 (germline): LGHDT, YNNKEL (reference sequence). Trimming shortened V by 1 base and J by 8 bases, and 14 bases separated the two germline ends. Sequences were obtained from peripheral blood. V gene TRBV3-1 (or the pseudogene TRBV3-2) combines with J gene TRBJ1-2; no reliable D call. The source is a man aged 18 to 29 with active or convalescent COVID-19. The CDR3 DNA sequence: TGTGCCAGCAGCCAAGGAGAGACTATGAGAGGCTACACCTTC. It is translated as CASSQGETMRGYTF.